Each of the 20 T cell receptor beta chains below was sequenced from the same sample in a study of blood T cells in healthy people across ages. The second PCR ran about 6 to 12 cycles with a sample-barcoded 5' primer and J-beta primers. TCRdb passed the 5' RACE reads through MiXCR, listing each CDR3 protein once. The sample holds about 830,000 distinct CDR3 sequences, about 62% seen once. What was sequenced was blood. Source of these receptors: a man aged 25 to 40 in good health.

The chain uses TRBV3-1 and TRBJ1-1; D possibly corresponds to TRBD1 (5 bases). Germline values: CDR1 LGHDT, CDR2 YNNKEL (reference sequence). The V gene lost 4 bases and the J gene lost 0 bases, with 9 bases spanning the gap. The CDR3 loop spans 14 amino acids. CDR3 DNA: TGTGCCAGCAGCCTGTCGACAGTGAACACTGAAGCTTTCTTT. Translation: CASSLSTVNTEAFF.

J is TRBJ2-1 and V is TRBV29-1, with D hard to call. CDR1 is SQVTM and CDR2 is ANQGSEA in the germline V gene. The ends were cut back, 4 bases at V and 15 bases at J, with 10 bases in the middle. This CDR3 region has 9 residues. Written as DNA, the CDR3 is TGCAGCGTTGGTGGAACTACGTTCTTC. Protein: CSVGGTTFF.

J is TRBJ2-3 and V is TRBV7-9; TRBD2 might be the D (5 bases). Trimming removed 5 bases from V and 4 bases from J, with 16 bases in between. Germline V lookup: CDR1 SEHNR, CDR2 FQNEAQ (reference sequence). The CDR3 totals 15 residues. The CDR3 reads CASSPLERVADTQYF. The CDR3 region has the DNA TGTGCCAGCAGCCCACTCGAGAGGGTCGCAGATACGCAGTATTTT.

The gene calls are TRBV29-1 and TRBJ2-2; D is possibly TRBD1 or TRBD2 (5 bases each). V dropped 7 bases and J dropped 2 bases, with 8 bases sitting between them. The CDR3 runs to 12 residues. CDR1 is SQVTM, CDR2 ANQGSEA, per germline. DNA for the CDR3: TGCAGCGGACGGGGCAACACCGGGGAGCTGTTTTTT. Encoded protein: CSGRGNTGELFF.

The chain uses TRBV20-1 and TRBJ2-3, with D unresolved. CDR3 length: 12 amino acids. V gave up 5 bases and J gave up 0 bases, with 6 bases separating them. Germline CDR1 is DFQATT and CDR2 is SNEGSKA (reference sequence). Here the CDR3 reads CSASDSTDTQYF. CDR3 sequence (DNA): TGCAGTGCTTCGGACAGCACAGATACGCAGTATTTT.

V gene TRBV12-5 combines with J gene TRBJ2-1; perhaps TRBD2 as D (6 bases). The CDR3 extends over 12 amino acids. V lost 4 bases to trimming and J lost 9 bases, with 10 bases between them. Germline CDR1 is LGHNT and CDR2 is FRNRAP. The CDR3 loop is CASGSSGSEQFF. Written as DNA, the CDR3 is TGTGCTAGTGGTTCCAGCGGGTCTGAGCAGTTCTTC.

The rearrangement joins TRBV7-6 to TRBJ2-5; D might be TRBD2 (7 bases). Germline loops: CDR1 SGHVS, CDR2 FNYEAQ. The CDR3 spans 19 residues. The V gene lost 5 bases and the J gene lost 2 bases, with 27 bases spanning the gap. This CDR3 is CASSPGVYREGREQETQYF. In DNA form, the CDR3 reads TGTGCCAGCAGCCCAGGGGTCTACAGGGAAGGGAGGGAACAAGAGACCCAGTACTTC.

The CDR3 protein is CASSFAGQIYGYTF. In DNA, the CDR3 is TGTGCCAGCAGCTTTGCAGGGCAGATCTATGGCTACACCTTC. The rearrangement joins TRBV5-6 to TRBJ1-2, with D perhaps TRBD1 (5 bases). The germline V and J ends were trimmed by 2 bases and 4 bases, with 12 bases remaining between them. The CDR3 length is 14 residues. CDR1 SGHDT and CDR2 YYEEEE come from the germline V gene.

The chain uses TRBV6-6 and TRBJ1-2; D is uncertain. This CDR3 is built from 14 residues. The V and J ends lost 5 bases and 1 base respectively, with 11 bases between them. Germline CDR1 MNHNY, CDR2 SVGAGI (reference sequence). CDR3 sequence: CASSPSNSNYGYTF. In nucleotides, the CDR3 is TGTGCCAGCAGTCCATCAAACAGTAACTATGGCTACACCTTC.

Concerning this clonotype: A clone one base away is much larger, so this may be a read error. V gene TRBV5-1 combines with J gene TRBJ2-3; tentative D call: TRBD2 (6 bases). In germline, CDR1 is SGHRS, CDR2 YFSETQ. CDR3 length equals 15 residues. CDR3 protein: CTSSPTGTSTDTQYF. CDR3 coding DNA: TGCACCAGCAGCCCGACCGGGACTAGCACAGATACGCAGTATTTT.

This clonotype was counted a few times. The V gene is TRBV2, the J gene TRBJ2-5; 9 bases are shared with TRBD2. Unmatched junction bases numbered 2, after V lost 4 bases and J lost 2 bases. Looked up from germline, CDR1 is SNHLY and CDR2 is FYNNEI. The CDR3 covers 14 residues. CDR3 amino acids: CASSATSGQETQYF. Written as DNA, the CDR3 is TGTGCCAGCAGTGCGACTAGCGGTCAAGAGACCCAGTACTTC.

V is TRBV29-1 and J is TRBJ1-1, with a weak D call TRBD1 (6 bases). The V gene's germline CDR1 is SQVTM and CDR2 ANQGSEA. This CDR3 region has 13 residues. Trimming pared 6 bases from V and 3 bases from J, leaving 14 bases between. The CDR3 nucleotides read TGCAGCGTCTCGACAGGAGGAGACACTGAAGCTTTCTTT. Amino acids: CSVSTGGDTEAFF.

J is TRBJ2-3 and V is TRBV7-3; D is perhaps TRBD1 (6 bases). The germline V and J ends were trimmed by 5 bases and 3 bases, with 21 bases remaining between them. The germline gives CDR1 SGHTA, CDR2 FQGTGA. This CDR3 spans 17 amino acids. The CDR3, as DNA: TGTGCCAGCAGCCCTCAGGGGTCAAGAGGGGGAACAGATACGCAGTATTTT. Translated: CASSPQGSRGGTDTQYF. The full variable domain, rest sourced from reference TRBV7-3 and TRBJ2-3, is GAGVSQTPSNKVTEKGKYVELRCDPISGHTALYWYRQSLGQGPEFLIYFQGTGAADDSGLPNDRFFAVRPEGSVSTLKIQRTERGDSAVYLCASSPQGSRGGTDTQYFGPGTRLTVL.

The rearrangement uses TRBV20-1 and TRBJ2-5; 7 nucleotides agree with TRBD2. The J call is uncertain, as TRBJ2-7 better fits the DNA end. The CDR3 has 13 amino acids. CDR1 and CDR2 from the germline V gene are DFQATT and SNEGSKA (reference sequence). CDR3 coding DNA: TGCAGTGCTTTGAGCGGGAATAGCTACGAGCAGTACTTC. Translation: CSALSGNSYEQYF.

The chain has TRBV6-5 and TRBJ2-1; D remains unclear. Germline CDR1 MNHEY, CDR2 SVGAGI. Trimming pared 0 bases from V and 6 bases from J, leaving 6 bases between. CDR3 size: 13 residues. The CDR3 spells CASSYSQPNEQFF. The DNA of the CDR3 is TGTGCCAGCAGTTACTCGCAACCCAATGAGCAGTTCTTC.

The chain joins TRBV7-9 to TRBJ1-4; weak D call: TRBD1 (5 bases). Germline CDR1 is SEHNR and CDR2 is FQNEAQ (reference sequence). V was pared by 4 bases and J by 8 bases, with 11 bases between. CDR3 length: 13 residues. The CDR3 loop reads CASSYPGGEKLFF. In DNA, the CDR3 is TGTGCCAGCAGCTACCCGGGGGGGGAAAAACTGTTTTTT. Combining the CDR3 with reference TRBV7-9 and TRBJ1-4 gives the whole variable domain DTGVSQNPRHKITKRGQNVTFRCDPISEHNRLYWYRQTLGQGPEFLTYFQNEAQLEKSRLLSDRFSAERPKGSFSTLEIQRTEQGDSAMYLCASSYPGGEKLFFGSGTQLSVL.

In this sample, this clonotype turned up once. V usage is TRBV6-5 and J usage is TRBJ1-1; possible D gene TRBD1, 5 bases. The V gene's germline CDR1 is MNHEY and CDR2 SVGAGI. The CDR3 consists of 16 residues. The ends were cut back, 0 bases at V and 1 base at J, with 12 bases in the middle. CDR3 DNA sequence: TGTGCCAGCAGTTACTCGACAAGGGACCCGAACACTGAAGCTTTCTTT. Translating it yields CASSYSTRDPNTEAFF.

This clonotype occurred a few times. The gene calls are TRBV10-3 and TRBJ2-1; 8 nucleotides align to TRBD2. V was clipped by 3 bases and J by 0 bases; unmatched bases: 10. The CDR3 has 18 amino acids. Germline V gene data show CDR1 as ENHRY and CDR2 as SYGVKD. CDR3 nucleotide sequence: TGTGCCATCAGTGAAAGGTCGGACAGCGGGGGCTCCTACAATGAGCAGTTCTTC. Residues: CAISERSDSGGSYNEQFF.

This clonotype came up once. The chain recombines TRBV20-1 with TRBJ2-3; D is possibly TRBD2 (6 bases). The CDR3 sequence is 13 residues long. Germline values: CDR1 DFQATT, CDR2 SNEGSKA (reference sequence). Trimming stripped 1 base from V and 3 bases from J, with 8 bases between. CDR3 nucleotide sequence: TGCAGTGCTAGAGCCCTAGCGACAGATACGCAGTATTTT. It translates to CSARALATDTQYF.

The CDR3 is CASSEPPWVRIPQHF. The CDR3 DNA reads TGTGCCAGCAGTGAACCTCCTTGGGTTCGCATACCCCAGCATTTT. The chain combines TRBV6-1 with TRBJ1-5; D gene unclear. CDR1 and CDR2 (germline): MNHNS, SASEGT. This CDR3 spans 15 amino acids. Trimming removed 2 bases at V and 10 bases at J, with 18 bases between.